The sample holds one count of the clone carrying this T cell receptor beta chain. No antigen is known for it. Mismatch with germline at one junction end may stem from a read error. Sorting from PBMCs produced CD4+ and CD8+ T cells. As the sequencing template, cDNA was produced by extracting RNA and reverse transcribing it. The assay was immunoSEQ multiplex PCR, and TCRdb's table has in-frame clones only and misses some. The sample includes about 200,000 clones, about 61% seen only once; the top ten take 4.9%. Per germline, CDR1 MGHRA and CDR2 YSYEKL. The length of the CDR3 is 13 residues. The data belong to a study of CD8+ T cells in alopecia areata. Whole-study findings and limits: Sequences from scalp samples also cover resident alphabeta T cells of normal skin. Elevated clonality characterized lesional scalp relative to normal scalp, particularly in alopecia totalis/universalis. TCRs were shared less clearly across patients than in mice, possibly for HLA-related reasons.

This receptor was identified in a human donor in good health. The chain joins TRBV4-1 to TRBJ2-7; D might be TRBD1 (6 bases). Input material: CD8+ T cells sorted from blood. The CDR3 DNA reads TGCGCCAGCAGCTACGGACAGCCCTACGAGCAGTGCTTC. It encodes CASSYGQPYEQCF.